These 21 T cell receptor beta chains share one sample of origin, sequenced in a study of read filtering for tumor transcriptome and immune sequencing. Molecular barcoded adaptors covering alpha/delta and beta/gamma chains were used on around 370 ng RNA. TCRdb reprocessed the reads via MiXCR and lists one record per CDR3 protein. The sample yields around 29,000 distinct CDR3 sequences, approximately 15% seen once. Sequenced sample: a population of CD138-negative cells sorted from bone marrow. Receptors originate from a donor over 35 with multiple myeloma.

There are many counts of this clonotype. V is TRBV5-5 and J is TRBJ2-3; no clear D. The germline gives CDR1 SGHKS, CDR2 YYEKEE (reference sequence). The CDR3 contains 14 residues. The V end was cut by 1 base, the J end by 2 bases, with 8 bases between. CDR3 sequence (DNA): TGTGCCAGCAGCTTGCGGCAGAACACAGATACGCAGTATTTT. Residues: CASSLRQNTDTQYF. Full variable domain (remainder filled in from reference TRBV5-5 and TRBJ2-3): DAGVTQSPTHLIKTRGQQVTLRCSPISGHKSVSWYQQVLGQGPQFIFQYYEKEERGRGNFPDRFSARQFPNYSSELNVNALLLGDSALYLCASSLRQNTDTQYFGPGTRLTVL.

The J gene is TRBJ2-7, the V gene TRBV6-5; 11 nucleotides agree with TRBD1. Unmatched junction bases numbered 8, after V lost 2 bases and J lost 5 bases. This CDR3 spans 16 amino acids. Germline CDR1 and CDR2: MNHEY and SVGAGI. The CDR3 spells CASSYGGGQGANEQYF. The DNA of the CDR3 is TGTGCCAGCAGTTACGGCGGAGGACAGGGGGCAAACGAGCAGTACTTC.

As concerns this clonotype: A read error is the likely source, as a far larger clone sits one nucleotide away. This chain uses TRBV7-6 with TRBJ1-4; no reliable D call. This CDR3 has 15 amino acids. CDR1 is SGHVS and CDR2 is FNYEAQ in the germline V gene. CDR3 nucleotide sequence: TGTGCCAGCAGCTTAGATTTAAAGGATAATGAAAGACTGTTTTTT. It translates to CASSLDLKDNERLFF.

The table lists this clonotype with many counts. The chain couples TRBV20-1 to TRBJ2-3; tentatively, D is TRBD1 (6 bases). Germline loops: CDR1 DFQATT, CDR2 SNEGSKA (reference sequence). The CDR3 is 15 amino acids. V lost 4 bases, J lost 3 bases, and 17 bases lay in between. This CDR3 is CSAKRDTGHTDTQYF. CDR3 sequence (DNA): TGCAGTGCTAAAAGGGACACTGGGCATACAGATACGCAGTATTTT.

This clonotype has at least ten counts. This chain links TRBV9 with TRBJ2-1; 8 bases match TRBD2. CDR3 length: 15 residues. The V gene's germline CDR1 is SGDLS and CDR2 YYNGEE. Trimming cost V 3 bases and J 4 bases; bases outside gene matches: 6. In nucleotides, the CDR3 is TGTGCCAGCAGCGCGGAGGGGACTAGATACAATGAGCAGTTCTTC. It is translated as CASSAEGTRYNEQFF.

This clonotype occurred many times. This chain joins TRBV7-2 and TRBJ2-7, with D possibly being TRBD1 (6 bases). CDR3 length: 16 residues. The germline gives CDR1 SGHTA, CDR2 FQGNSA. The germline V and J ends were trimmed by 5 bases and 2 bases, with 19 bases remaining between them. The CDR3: CASSGHRDYPTYEQYF. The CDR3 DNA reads TGTGCCAGCAGCGGACACAGGGATTACCCCACCTACGAGCAGTACTTC.

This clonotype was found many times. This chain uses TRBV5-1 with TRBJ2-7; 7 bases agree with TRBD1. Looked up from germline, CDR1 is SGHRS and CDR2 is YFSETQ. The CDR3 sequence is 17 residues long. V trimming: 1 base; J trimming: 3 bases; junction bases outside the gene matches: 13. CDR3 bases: TGCGCCAGCAGCTTGCAGGACCTGACAGGGCCTTTCTACGAGCAGTACTTC. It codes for CASSLQDLTGPFYEQYF.

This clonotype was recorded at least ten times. In DNA form, the CDR3 reads TGTGCCAGCAGCTTAGGGCAGGCCGGGGGAGAGCAGTACTTC. Translated: CASSLGQAGGEQYF. The V call is TRBV7-2, the J call TRBJ2-7; tentative D call: TRBD2 (6 bases). V dropped 1 base and J dropped 7 bases, with 14 bases sitting between them. The CDR3 consists of 14 residues. CDR1 is SGHTA, CDR2 FQGNSA, per germline.

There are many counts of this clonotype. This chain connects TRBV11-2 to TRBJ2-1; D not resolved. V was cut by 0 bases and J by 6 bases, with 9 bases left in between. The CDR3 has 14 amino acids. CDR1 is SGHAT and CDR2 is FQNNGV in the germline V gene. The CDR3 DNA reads TGTGCCAGCAGCTTAGATCCCACAGCCAATGAGCAGTTCTTC. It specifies CASSLDPTANEQFF.

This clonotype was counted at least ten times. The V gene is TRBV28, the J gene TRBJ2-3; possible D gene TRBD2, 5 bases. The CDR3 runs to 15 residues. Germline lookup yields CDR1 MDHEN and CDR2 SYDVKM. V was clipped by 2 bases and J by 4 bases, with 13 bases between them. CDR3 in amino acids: CASSLVGVRADTQYF. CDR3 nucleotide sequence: TGTGCCAGCAGTTTAGTGGGAGTTAGGGCAGATACGCAGTATTTT.

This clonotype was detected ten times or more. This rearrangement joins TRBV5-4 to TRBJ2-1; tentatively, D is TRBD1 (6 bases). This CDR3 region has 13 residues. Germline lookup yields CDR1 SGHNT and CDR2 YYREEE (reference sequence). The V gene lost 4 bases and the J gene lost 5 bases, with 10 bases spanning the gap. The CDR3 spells CASSIDRNNEQFF. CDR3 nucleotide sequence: TGTGCCAGCAGCATTGACAGGAACAATGAGCAGTTCTTC. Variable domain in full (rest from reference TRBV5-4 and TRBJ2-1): ETGVTQSPTHLIKTRGQQVTLRCSSQSGHNTVSWYQQALGQGPQFIFQYYREEENGRGNFPPRFSGLQFPNYSSELNVNALELDDSALYLCASSIDRNNEQFFGPGTRLTVL.

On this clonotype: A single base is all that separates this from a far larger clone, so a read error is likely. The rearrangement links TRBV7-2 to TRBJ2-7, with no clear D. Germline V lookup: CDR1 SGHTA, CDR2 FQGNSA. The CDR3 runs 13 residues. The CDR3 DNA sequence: TGTGCCAGCAGGTTAGCAAACCCGTGGGAGCAGTACTTC. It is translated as CASRLANPWEQYF.

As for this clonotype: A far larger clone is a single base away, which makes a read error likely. The CDR3 coding sequence is TGTGCCAGCAGCTTAGGGACTAGCGGGAGGGACAATGAGCAGTACTTC. Protein product: CASSLGTSGRDNEQYF. This chain joins TRBV7-9 and TRBJ2-7, with 15 bases identical to TRBD2. CDR3 length: 16 residues. Germline V gene lookup returns CDR1 SEHNR and CDR2 FQNEAQ (reference sequence). The V gene end was trimmed by 1 base and the J gene end by 7 bases; junction bases not matched to a gene: 5. Full variable domain (outside the CDR3, taken from reference TRBV7-9 and TRBJ2-7): DTGVSQNPRHKITKRGQNVTFRCDPISEHNRLYWYRQTLGQGPEFLTYFQNEAQLEKSRLLSDRFSAERPKGSFSTLEIQRTEQGDSAMYLCASSLGTSGRDNEQYFGPGTRLTVT.

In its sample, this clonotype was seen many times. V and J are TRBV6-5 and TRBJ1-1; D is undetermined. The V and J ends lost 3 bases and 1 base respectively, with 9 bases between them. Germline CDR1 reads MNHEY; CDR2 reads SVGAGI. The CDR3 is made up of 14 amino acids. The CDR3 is CASSYGLGNTEAFF. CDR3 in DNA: TGTGCCAGCAGTTATGGGTTGGGGAACACTGAAGCTTTCTTT.

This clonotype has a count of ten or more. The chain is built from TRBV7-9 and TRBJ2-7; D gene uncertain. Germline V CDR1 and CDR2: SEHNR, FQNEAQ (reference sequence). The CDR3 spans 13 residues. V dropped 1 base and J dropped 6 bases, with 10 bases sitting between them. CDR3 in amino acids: CASSLESPIEQYF. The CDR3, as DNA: TGTGCCAGCAGCTTAGAATCCCCTATCGAGCAGTACTTC.

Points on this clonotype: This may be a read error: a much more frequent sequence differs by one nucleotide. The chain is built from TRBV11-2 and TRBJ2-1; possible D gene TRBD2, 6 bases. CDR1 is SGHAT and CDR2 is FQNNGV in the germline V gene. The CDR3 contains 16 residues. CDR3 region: CASSLRTIWGNNVQFF. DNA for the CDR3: TGTGCCAGCAGCCTTAGGACTATTTGGGGGAACAATGTGCAGTTCTTC.

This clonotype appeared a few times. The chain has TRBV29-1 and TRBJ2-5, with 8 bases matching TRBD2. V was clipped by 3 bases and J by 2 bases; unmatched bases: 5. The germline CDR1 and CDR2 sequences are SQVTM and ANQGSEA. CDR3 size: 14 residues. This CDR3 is CSVDSGRDQETQYF. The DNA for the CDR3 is TGCAGCGTTGACAGCGGGAGAGATCAAGAGACCCAGTACTTC. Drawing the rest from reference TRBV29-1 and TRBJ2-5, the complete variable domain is SAVISQKPSRDICQRGTSLTIQCQVDSQVTMMFWYRQQPGQSLTLIATANQGSEATYESGFVIDKFPISRPNLTFSTLTVSNMSPEDSSIYLCSVDSGRDQETQYFGPGTRLLVL.

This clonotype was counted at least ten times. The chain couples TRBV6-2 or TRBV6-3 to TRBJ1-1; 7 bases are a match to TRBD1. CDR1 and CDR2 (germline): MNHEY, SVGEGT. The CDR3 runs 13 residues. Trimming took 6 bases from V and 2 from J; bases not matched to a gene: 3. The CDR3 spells CASRRGPNTEAFF. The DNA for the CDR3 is TGTGCCAGCAGAAGGGGGCCAAACACTGAAGCTTTCTTT.

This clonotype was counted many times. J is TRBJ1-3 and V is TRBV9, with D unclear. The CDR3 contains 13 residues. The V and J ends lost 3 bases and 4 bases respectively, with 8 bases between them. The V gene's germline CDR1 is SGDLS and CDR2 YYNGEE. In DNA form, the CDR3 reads TGTGCCAGCAGCGGGGGTGCGGGAAACACCATATATTTT. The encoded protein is CASSGGAGNTIYF.

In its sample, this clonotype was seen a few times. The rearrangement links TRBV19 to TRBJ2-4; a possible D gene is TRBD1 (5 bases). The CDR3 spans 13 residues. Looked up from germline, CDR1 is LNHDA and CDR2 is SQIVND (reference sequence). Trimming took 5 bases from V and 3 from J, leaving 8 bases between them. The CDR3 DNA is TGTGCCAGTAGTCAGGGTGACAAAAACATTCAGTACTTC. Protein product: CASSQGDKNIQYF.

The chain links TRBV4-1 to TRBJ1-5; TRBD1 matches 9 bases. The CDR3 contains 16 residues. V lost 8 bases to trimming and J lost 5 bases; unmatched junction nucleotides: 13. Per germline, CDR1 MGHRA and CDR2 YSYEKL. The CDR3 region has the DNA TGCGCCAGCGTCCAGACCCCCGGGACAGGGTATCAGCCCCAGCATTTT. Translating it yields CASVQTPGTGYQPQHF.